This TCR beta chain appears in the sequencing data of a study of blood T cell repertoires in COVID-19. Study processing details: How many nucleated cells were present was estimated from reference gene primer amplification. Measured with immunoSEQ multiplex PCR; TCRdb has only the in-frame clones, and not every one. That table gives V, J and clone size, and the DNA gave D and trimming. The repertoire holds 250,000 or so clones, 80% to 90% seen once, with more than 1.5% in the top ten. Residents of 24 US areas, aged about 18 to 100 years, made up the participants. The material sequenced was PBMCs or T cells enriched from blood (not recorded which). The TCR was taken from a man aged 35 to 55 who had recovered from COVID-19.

CDR3 nucleotide sequence: TGTGCCTGGAGTGTAGGACAGGGGGCGGGGGAGCAGTACTTC. It translates to CAWSVGQGAGEQYF. The chain combines TRBV30 with TRBJ2-7; TRBD1 aligns across 11 bases. Germline CDR1 reads GTSNPN; CDR2 reads SVGIG (reference sequence). J gave up 7 bases and V 0 bases, and 5 bases lay outside the gene matches. The CDR3 is made up of 14 amino acids.